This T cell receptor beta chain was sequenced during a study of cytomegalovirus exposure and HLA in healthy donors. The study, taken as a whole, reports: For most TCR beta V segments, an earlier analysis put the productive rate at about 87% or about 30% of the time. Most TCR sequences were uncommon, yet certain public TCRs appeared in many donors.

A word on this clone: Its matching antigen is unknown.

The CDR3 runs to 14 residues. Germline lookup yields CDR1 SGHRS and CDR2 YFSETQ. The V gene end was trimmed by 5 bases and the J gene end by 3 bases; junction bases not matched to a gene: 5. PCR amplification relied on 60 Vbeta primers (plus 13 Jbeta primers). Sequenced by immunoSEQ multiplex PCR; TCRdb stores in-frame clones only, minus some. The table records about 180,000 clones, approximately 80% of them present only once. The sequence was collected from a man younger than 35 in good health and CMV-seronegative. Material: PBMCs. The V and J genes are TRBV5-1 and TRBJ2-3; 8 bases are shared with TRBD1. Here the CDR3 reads CASSWTGRTDTQYF. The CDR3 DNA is TGCGCCAGCAGTTGGACAGGGCGGACAGATACGCAGTATTTT.